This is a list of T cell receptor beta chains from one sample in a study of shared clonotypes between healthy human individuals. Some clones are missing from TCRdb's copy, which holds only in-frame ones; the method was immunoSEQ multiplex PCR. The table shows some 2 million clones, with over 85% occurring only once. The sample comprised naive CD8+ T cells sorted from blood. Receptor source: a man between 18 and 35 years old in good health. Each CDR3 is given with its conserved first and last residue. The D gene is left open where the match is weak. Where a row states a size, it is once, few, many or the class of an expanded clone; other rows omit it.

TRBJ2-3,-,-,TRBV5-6,CASSLLPGTSTDTQYF,TGTGCCAGCAGCTTGCTTCCAGGAACTAGCACAGATACGCAGTATTTT
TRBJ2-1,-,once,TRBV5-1,CASSLDRRYNEQFF,TGCGCCAGCAGCTTGGACAGGCGGTACAATGAGCAGTTCTTC
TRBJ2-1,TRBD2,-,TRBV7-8,CASSPWLAGGNNEQFF,TGTGCCAGCAGCCCCTGGTTAGCGGGGGGGAACAATGAGCAGTTCTTC
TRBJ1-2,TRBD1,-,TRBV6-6,CASRRDSSSSNYGYTF,TGTGCCAGCAGGAGGGACAGCTCATCCTCTAACTATGGCTACACCTTC
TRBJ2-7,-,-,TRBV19,CASSIGYEYEQYF,TGTGCCAGTAGTATAGGCTATGAGTACGAGCAGTACTTC
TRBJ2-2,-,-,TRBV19,CASSIGANGFGELFF,TGTGCCAGTAGTATAGGGGCTAACGGATTCGGGGAGCTGTTTTTT
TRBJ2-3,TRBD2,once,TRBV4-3,CASSQEGEGTDTQYF,TGCGCCAGCAGCCAAGAAGGGGAGGGGACAGATACGCAGTATTTT
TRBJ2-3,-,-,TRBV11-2,CASSHTSSVTTDTQYF,TGTGCCAGCAGCCATACCTCTAGCGTCACCACAGATACGCAGTATTTT
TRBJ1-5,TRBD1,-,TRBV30,CAWSTGGSNQPQHF,TGTGCCTGGTCTACAGGGGGTAGCAATCAGCCCCAGCATTTT
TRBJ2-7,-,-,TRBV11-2,CASSLRRSPYEQYF,TGTGCCAGCAGCCTTCGACGAAGCCCCTACGAGCAGTACTTC
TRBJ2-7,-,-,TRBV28,CASSPPRGDSYEQYF,TGTGCCAGCAGTCCCCCCAGGGGGGATTCCTACGAGCAGTACTTC
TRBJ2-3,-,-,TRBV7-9,CASRLAFGSGTDTQYF,TGTGCCAGCAGGTTAGCGTTTGGCAGTGGCACAGATACGCAGTATTTT
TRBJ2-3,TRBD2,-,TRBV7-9,CASSGEQAIAGELTDTQYF,TGTGCCAGCAGCGGTGAGCAAGCTATTGCGGGAGAGCTCACAGATACGCAGTATTTT
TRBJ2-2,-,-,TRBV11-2,CASSLDGGELFF,TGTGCCAGCAGCTTAGATGGCGGGGAGCTGTTTTTT
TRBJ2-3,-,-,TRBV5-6,CASSLGEGDTQYF,TGTGCCAGCAGCTTAGGAGAGGGGGATACGCAGTATTTT
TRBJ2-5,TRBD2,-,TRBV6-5,CASSHDSGGTQYF,TGTGCCAGCAGTCACGACAGCGGGGGGACCCAGTACTTC
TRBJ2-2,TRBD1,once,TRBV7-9,CASSSGQGTGELFF,TGTGCCAGCAGCTCCGGACAGGGAACCGGGGAGCTGTTTTTT
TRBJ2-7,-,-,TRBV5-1,CASSFAIAYEQYF,TGCGCCAGCAGCTTCGCCATCGCCTACGAGCAGTACTTC
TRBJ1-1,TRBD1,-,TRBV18,CASSPRDRDEAEAFF,TGTGCCAGCTCACCGAGAGACAGGGATGAGGCTGAAGCTTTCTTT
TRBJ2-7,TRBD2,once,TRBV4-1,CASSQEISGNYEQYF,TGCGCCAGCAGCCAAGAGATTAGCGGGAACTACGAGCAGTACTTC
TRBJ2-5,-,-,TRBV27,CASKVLGSQETQYF,TGTGCCAGCAAGGTGTTGGGGAGCCAAGAGACCCAGTACTTC
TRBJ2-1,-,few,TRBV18,CASSPFGPGSYNEQFF,TGTGCCAGCTCACCTTTTGGACCCGGCTCCTACAATGAGCAGTTCTTC
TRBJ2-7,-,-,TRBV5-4,CASSLRGKSYEQYF,TGTGCCAGCAGCTTGCGGGGAAAGAGCTACGAGCAGTACTTC
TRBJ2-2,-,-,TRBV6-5,CASSGKFSVGELFF,TGTGCCAGCAGTGGGAAGTTTTCGGTCGGGGAGCTGTTTTTT
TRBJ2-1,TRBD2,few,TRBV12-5,CASAALAGNSNEQFF,TGTGCTAGTGCCGCACTAGCGGGAAATAGCAATGAGCAGTTCTTC
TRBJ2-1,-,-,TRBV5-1,CASSLAGTNNEQFF,TGCGCCAGCAGCTTGGCAGGGACGAACAATGAGCAGTTCTTC
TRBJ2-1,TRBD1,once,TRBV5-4,CASSGLGTGGNNEQFF,TGTGCCAGCAGCGGTCTTGGGACAGGGGGGAACAATGAGCAGTTCTTC
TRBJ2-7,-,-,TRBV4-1,CASSQDPASSYEQYF,TGCGCCAGCAGCCAAGACCCGGCATCCTCCTACGAGCAGTACTTC
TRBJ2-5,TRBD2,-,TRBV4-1,CASSRETSGGETQYF,TGCGCCAGCAGCCGAGAGACTAGCGGGGGAGAGACCCAGTACTTC
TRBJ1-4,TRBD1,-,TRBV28,CASSFSGTGFEDAEKLFF,TGTGCCAGCAGTTTCTCCGGGACAGGGTTTGAGGATGCGGAAAAACTGTTTTTT
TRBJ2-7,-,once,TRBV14,CASSQVTGRFYEQYF,TGTGCCAGCAGCCAAGTTACGGGGAGGTTCTACGAGCAGTACTTC
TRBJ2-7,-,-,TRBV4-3,CASSQEPGLPSYEQYF,TGCGCCAGCAGCCAGGAACCGGGACTCCCTTCCTACGAGCAGTACTTC
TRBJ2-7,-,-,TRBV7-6,CASSLGGGNYEQYF,TGTGCCAGCAGCTTGGGAGGGGGAAACTACGAGCAGTACTTC
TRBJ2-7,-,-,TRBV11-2,CASSLERSEQYF,TGTGCCAGCAGCCTAGAGCGGAGCGAGCAGTACTTC
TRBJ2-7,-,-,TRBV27,CASSPGFDEQYF,TGTGCCAGCTCACCTGGGTTCGACGAGCAGTACTTC
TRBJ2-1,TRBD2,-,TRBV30,CAWSVPMIGRTSGTDEQFF,TGTGCCTGGAGTGTACCCATGATCGGGAGGACTAGCGGGACGGATGAGCAGTTCTTC
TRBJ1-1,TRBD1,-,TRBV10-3,CAISESARGDLNTEAFF,TGTGCCATCAGTGAGTCGGCCAGGGGGGACCTGAACACTGAAGCTTTCTTT
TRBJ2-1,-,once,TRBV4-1,CASSHVGGEQFF,TGCGCCAGCAGCCACGTAGGCGGTGAGCAGTTCTTC
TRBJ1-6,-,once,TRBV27,CASSPLGPDSPLHF,TGTGCCAGCAGTCCACTCGGACCTGATTCACCCCTCCACTTT
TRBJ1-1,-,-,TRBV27,CASSLYSGGNEAFF,TGTGCCAGCAGTTTATATTCGGGGGGAAATGAAGCTTTCTTT
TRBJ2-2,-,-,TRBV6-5,CASSYSTGENTGELFF,TGTGCCAGCAGTTACTCGACGGGGGAGAACACCGGGGAGCTGTTTTTT
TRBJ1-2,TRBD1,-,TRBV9,CASSAGTGVSGYTF,TGTGCCAGCAGCGCGGGGACAGGGGTTAGCGGCTACACCTTC
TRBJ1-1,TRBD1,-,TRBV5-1,CASSSEEGAIEAFF,TGCGCCAGCAGCTCGGAGGAGGGGGCTATTGAAGCTTTCTTT
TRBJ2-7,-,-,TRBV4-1,CASSQGFAYEQYF,TGCGCCAGCAGCCAGGGGTTCGCCTACGAGCAGTACTTC
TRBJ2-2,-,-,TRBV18,CASSPPSGPTGELFF,TGTGCCAGCTCACCACCGTCCGGACCCACTGGGGAGCTGTTTTTT
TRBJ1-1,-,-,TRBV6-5,CASSYLGLENTEAFF,TGTGCCAGCAGTTATTTGGGACTTGAAAACACTGAAGCTTTCTTT
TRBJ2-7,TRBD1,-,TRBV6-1,CASSEGGQGAYEQYF,TGTGCCAGCAGTGAAGGCGGACAGGGGGCCTACGAGCAGTACTTC
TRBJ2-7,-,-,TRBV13,CASSLGPLNEQYF,TGTGCCAGCAGCTTAGGGCCTCTGAACGAGCAGTACTTC
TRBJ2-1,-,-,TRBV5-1,CASSSSQGLNEQFF,TGCGCCAGCAGCTCTTCACAGGGTCTCAATGAGCAGTTCTTC
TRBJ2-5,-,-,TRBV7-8,CASSSPGHNLQETQYF,TGTGCCAGCAGCTCTCCGGGACACAACCTCCAAGAGACCCAGTACTTC